The source of this T cell receptor (beta chain) is a study of blood T cell repertoires in COVID-19. Study-level information: Both acute and convalescent COVID-19 samples were obtained from the United States, Italy and Spain.

CDR3 size: 13 residues. V gave up 4 bases and J gave up 1 base, with 8 bases separating them. Germline CDR1 reads SGHKS; CDR2 reads YYEKEE (reference sequence). Under the authors' procedure: Reference gene primer amplification yielded estimated nucleated cell counts. This table comes from immunoSEQ multiplex PCR, and its TCRdb copy is limited to in-frame clones, with some not included. That table furnishes V, J and clone size, whereas the DNA furnished D and trimming. The sample consists of roughly 290,000 clones, around 91% of them appearing once. The chain couples TRBV5-5 to TRBJ2-5; maybe TRBD2 (6 bases). Sequenced: peripheral blood. This TCR was sampled from a woman aged 55-70 years with acute or convalescent COVID-19. The CDR3 DNA follows: TGTGCCAGCAGCCGGGGAGGCCAAGAGACCCAGTACTTC. Translation gives CASSRGGQETQYF.